The 6 T cell receptor beta chains in this list originate from one sample, sequenced in a study of T cell repertoires in cytomegalovirus infection. TCRdb used MiXCR to reprocess the reads, holding one entry per CDR3 protein. The sample consists of 290,000 or so distinct CDR3 sequences, about 9.2% of them appearing once. The sequencing input was PBMCs. The receptor source for this set is a human donor in good health (CMV status not recorded). Some clones in this sample may be carry-over from other donors' samples.

As concerns this clonotype: One end of the junction does not line up with germline, which may come from a read error. This sequence joins TRBV7-7 and TRBJ2-3; D could derive from TRBD1 or TRBD2 (5 bases each). The germline gives CDR1 SSHAT, CDR2 FNYEAQ (reference sequence). The CDR3 is 13 amino acids. The chain's CDR3 is CASSPAGSDTQYF. The CDR3 bases are TGTGCTAGCAGCCCAGCAGGGAGTGATACGCAGTATTTT.

This clonotype was recorded at least ten times. The rearrangement joins TRBV7-3 to TRBJ2-2; 7 bases match TRBD1. The CDR3 contains 13 residues. CDR1 is SGHTA and CDR2 is FQGTGA in the germline V gene. Losses at the gene ends were 5 bases for V and 11 bases for J; bases not matched to a gene: 8. As DNA, the CDR3 is TGTGCCAGCAGCCCCGAAACAGGGGCTGAGCTGTTTTTT. This gives the protein CASSPETGAELFF.

The V and J genes are TRBV7-9 and TRBJ1-5; D is unclear. The germline gives CDR1 SEHNR, CDR2 FQNEAQ (reference sequence). Trimming took off 5 bases at V and 5 bases at J, with 10 bases between the two ends. There are 13 residues in the CDR3. CDR3 sequence (DNA): TGTGCCAGCAGCGCGAGTGGGGATCAGCCCCAGCATTTT. It is translated as CASSASGDQPQHF. Looking up the rest from reference TRBV7-9 and TRBJ1-5 gives the full variable domain: DTGVSQNPRHKITKRGQNVTFRCDPISEHNRLYWYRQTLGQGPEFLTYFQNEAQLEKSRLLSDRFSAERPKGSFSTLEIQRTEQGDSAMYLCASSASGDQPQHFGDGTRLSIL.

This clonotype was counted ten times or more. At one boundary the junction diverges from the germline segment, which might be a read error. The gene calls are TRBV20-1 and TRBJ2-7; TRBD1 or TRBD2 may be the D gene (5 bases each). The CDR3 length is 11 residues. From germline, CDR1 is DFQATT and CDR2 SNEGSKA (reference sequence). DNA of the CDR3: TGCAGTGCCCGACGTGGGACCCTAGGGAACTTC. This codes for CSARRGTLGNF.

This clonotype was seen ten or more times. The rearrangement joins TRBV19 to TRBJ1-1, with TRBD1 matching 7 bases. The CDR3 contains 14 residues. The V gene's germline CDR1 is LNHDA and CDR2 SQIVND (reference sequence). V lost 10 bases to trimming and J lost 2 bases; unmatched junction nucleotides: 10. The CDR3 loop is CATTPRQGNTEAFF. CDR3 DNA sequence: TGTGCCACCACCCCCCGACAGGGTAACACTGAAGCTTTCTTT.

The genes are TRBV28 and TRBJ2-2; weak D call: TRBD1 (5 bases). CDR3 length equals 14 residues. Trimming stripped 1 base from V and 3 bases from J, with 6 bases between. Germline V gives CDR1 MDHEN, CDR2 SYDVKM. CDR3 coding DNA: TGTGCCAGCAGTTTATCCAGGGACACCGGGGAGCTGTTTTTT. As protein: CASSLSRDTGELFF. Full variable domain (remainder filled in from reference TRBV28 and TRBJ2-2): DVKVTQSSRYLVKRTGEKVFLECVQDMDHENMFWYRQDPGLGLRLIYFSYDVKMKEKGDIPEGYSVSREKKERFSLILESASTNQTSMYLCASSLSRDTGELFFGEGSRLTVL.